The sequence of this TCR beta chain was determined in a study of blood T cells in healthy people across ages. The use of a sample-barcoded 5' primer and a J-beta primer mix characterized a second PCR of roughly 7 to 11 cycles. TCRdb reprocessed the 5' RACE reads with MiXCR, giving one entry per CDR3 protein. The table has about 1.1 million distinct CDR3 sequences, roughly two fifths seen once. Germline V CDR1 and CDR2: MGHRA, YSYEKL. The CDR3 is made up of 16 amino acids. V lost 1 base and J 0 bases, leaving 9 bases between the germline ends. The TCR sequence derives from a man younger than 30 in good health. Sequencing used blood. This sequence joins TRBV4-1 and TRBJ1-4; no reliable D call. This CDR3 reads CASSQVVIATNEKLFF. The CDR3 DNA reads TGCGCCAGCAGCCAAGTGGTGATTGCAACTAATGAAAAACTGTTTTTT.